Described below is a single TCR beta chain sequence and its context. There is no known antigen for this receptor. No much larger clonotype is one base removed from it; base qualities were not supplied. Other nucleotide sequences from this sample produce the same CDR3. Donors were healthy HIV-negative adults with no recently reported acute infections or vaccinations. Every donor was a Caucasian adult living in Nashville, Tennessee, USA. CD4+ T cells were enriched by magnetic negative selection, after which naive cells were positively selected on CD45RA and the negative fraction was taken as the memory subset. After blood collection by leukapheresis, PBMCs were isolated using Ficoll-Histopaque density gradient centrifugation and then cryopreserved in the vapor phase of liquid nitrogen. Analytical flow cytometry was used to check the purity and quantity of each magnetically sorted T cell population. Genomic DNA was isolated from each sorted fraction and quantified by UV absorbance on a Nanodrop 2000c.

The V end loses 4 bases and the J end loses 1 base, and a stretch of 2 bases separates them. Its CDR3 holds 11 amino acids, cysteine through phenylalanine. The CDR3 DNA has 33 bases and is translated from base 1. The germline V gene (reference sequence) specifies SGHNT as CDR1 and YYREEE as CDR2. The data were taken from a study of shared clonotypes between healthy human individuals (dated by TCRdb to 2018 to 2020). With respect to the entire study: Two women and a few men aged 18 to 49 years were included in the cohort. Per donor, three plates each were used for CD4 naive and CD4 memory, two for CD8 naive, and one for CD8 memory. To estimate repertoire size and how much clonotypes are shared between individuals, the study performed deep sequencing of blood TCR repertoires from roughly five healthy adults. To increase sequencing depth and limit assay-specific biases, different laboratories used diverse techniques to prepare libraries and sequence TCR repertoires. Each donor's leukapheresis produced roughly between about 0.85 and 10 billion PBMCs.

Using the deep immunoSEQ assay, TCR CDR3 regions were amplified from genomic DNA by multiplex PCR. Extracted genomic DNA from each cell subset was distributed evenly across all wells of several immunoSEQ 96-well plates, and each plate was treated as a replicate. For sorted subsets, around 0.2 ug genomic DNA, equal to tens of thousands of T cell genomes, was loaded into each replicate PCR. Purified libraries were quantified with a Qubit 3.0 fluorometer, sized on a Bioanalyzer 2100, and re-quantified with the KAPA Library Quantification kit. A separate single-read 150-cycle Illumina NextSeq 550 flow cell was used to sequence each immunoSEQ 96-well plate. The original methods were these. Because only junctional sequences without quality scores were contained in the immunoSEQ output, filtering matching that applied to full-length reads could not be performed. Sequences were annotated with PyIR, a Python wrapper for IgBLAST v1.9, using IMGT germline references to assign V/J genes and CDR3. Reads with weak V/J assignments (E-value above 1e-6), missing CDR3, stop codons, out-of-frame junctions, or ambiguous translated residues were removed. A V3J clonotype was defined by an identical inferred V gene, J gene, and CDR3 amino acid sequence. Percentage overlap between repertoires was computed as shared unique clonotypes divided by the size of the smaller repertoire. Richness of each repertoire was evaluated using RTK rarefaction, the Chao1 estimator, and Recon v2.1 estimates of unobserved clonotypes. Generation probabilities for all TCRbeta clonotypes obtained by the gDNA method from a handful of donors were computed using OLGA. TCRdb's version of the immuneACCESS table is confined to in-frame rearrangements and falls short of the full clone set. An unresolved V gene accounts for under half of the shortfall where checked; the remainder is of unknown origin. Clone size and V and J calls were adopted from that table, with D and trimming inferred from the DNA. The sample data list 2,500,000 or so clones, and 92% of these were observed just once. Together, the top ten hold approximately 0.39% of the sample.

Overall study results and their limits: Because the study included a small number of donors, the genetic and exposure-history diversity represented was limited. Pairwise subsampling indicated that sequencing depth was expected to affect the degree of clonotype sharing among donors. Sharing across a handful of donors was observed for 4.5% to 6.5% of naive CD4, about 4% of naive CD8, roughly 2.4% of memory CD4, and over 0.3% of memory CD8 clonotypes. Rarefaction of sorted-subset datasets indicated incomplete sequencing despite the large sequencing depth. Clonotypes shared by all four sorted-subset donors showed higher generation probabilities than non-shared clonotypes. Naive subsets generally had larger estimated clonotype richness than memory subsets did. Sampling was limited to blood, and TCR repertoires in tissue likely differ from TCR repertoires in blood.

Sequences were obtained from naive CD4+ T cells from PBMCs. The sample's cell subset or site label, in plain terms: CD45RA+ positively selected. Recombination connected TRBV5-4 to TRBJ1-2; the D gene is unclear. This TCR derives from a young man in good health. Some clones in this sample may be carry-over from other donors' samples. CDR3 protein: CASSLNYGYTF. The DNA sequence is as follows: TGTGCCAGCAGCCTTAACTATGGCTACACCTTC.